A single sample is the source of the 17 T cell receptor beta chains below, sequenced in a study of CD8 T cells in ankylosing spondylitis. One entry per CDR3 protein results from TCRdb running MiXCR on the 5' RACE reads. The data show around 230,000 distinct CDR3 sequences, with 8% to 9% seen just once and 4% to 5.5% held by the top ten. The source material was blood, either unsorted or a sorted T cell fraction (not recorded which). These receptors all come from a female donor with ankylosing spondylitis or in good health (not recorded which).

This clonotype was seen a few times. It may be a read error: a sequence one base away is much more abundant. J is TRBJ2-3 and V is TRBV20-1; D not resolved. V gave up 3 bases and J gave up 10 bases, with 17 bases separating them. The germline V gene has CDR1 DFQATT and CDR2 SNEGSKA (reference sequence). This CDR3 comprises 13 residues. CDR3 residues: CSASEVNSNAQYF. The CDR3, as DNA: TGCAGTGCTAGTGAGGTGAACTCAAATGCGCAGTATTTT.

This clonotype was counted only a few times. The chain couples TRBV20-1 to TRBJ2-7; D may be TRBD1 (5 bases). CDR1 is DFQATT, CDR2 SNEGSKA, per germline (reference sequence). V lost 2 bases and J lost 3, with 11 bases in between. The CDR3 consists of 13 residues. The CDR3: CSARRQGLYEQYF. CDR3 nucleotides: TGCAGTGCTAGACGGCAGGGCCTCTACGAGCAGTACTTC.

This clonotype was picked up many times. This chain uses TRBV10-2 with TRBJ2-2, with a possible D match to TRBD1 (5 bases). Germline V gene data show CDR1 as WSHSY and CDR2 as SAAADI. This CDR3 has 15 amino acids. V was clipped by 6 bases and J by 0 bases, with 11 bases between them. Here the CDR3 reads CASRDTRANTGELFF. The CDR3 coding sequence is TGCGCCAGCAGGGACACCCGCGCGAACACCGGGGAGCTGTTTTTT.

In this sample, this clonotype turned up many times. The chain joins TRBV5-5 to TRBJ1-1; TRBD1 aligns across 8 bases. CDR1 SGHKS and CDR2 YYEKEE come from the germline V gene (reference sequence). The CDR3 is made up of 14 amino acids. V was clipped by 6 bases and J by 7 bases; unmatched bases: 11. In DNA form, the CDR3 reads TGTGCCAGCACCCCCAGGGGGCCAGGCTATGAAGCTTTCTTT. Protein sequence: CASTPRGPGYEAFF.

Ten or more counts support this clonotype. CDR3 nucleotides: TGCGCCAGCAGCCAAGAGGACAGAGGATCTAACACCGGGGAGCTGTTTTTT. As protein: CASSQEDRGSNTGELFF. V and J are TRBV4-1 and TRBJ2-2; D possibly corresponds to TRBD1 (6 bases). The ends were cut back, 0 bases at V and 2 bases at J, with 13 bases in the middle. The CDR3 has 17 amino acids. CDR1 is MGHRA, CDR2 YSYEKL, per germline.

This clonotype was counted many times. The V gene is TRBV10-3, the J gene TRBJ1-1; TRBD1 matches at 10 bases. The CDR3 has 15 amino acids. V dropped 5 bases and J dropped 8; count of bases not matched to a gene: 11. Germline V CDR1 and CDR2: ENHRY, SYGVKD. CDR3 DNA: TGTGCCATCAGTCCCGCCGGGACAGGGGCCCCCGAAGCTTTCTTT. It translates to CAISPAGTGAPEAFF.

Details on this clonotype: With a much larger clone just one base away, this may be a read error. This chain connects TRBV28 to TRBJ1-5; no clear D. CDR1 and CDR2 from the germline V gene are MDHEN and SYDVKM. The CDR3 sequence is 13 residues long. In DNA, the CDR3 is TGTGTCAGCAATTCCCTGGCGGGGCAGCCCCAGCATTTT. This encodes CVSNSLAGQPQHF. The full variable domain, in which reference TRBV28 and TRBJ1-5 provide the parts outside the CDR3, is DVKVTQSSRYLVKRTGEKVFLECVQDMDHENMFWYRQDPGLGLRLIYFSYDVKMKEKGDIPEGYSVSREKKERFSLILESASTNQTSMYLCVSNSLAGQPQHFGDGTRLSIL.

This clonotype was picked up a small number of times. V gene TRBV29-1 combines with J gene TRBJ2-7; 9 nucleotides agree with TRBD2. The CDR3 consists of 13 residues. Per the germline V gene, CDR1 is SQVTM and CDR2 is ANQGSEA. V dropped 7 bases and J dropped 0; count of bases not matched to a gene: 4. CDR3 sequence (DNA): TGCAGCGCTGTTAGCGGGAGCTCCTACGAGCAGTACTTC. It specifies CSAVSGSSYEQYF.

This clonotype has a count of ten or more. This sequence joins TRBV9 and TRBJ2-7, with 11 bases aligning to TRBD2. This CDR3 contains 15 residues. V lost 0 bases, J lost 4 bases, and 3 bases stayed unmatched. Germline CDR1 is SGDLS and CDR2 is YYNGEE. In DNA, the CDR3 is TGTGCCAGCAGCGTAGCCCCTAGCGGGAGGTACGAGCAGTACTTC. Its protein product is CASSVAPSGRYEQYF. Combining the CDR3 with reference TRBV9 and TRBJ2-7 gives the whole variable domain DSGVTQTPKHLITATGQRVTLRCSPRSGDLSVYWYQQSLDQGLQFLIQYYNGEERAKGNILERFSAQQFPDLHSELNLSSLELGDSALYFCASSVAPSGRYEQYFGPGTRLTVT.

This clonotype was picked up a small number of times. The J gene is TRBJ2-6, the V gene TRBV28; weak D call: TRBD1 (5 bases). Germline V CDR1 and CDR2: MDHEN, SYDVKM. V was clipped by 3 bases and J by 0 bases, with 12 bases between them. The CDR3 is 17 residues long. Here the CDR3 reads CASSFRQFSSGANVLTF. As DNA, the CDR3 is TGTGCCAGCAGTTTCAGACAGTTCAGCTCTGGGGCCAACGTCCTGACTTTC.

This clonotype was seen many times. This chain uses TRBV10-3 with TRBJ2-2; possible D gene TRBD1, 6 bases. CDR1 is ENHRY, CDR2 SYGVKD, per germline. This CDR3 has 15 residues. The V end lost 6 bases, the J end lost 4 bases, and 15 bases lay between the germline ends. CDR3 sequence: CAIRNRDTATGELFF. CDR3 nucleotide sequence: TGTGCCATCAGAAACCGGGACACCGCCACCGGGGAGCTGTTTTTT.

This clonotype was seen many times. This chain joins TRBV7-9 and TRBJ2-1, with TRBD2 matching over 8 bases. V lost 5 bases to trimming and J lost 14 bases; unmatched junction nucleotides: 11. The CDR3 has 13 residues. Germline lookup yields CDR1 SEHNR and CDR2 FQNEAQ (reference sequence). The CDR3 loop reads CASSTSGGQSEFF. The CDR3, as DNA: TGTGCCAGCAGCACAAGCGGGGGACAATCTGAGTTCTTC.

Notes on this clonotype: This sequence may be a read error, since a much larger clone differs from it by one base. In nucleotides, the CDR3 is TGTGCCAGCAGCGCGGACAGGGACACTGAAGCTTTCTTT. It translates to CASSADRDTEAFF. The rearrangement links TRBV7-6 to TRBJ1-1; TRBD1 matches 8 bases. The CDR3 has 13 amino acids. J was trimmed by 3 bases and V by 5 bases; bases with no gene match: 2. CDR1 is SGHVS, CDR2 FNYEAQ, per germline.

This clonotype was picked up many times. The chain carries TRBV3-1 and TRBJ2-2, with no clear D. Trimming left V 0 bases short and J 6 bases short, with 2 bases between. The CDR3 is made up of 12 amino acids. The germline CDR1 and CDR2 sequences are LGHDT and YNNKEL (reference sequence). The CDR3 sequence is CASSQEPGELFF. The CDR3 coding sequence is TGTGCCAGCAGCCAAGAACCCGGGGAGCTGTTTTTT.

This clonotype appeared many times. The chain couples TRBV7-6 to TRBJ2-1; TRBD2 matches 7 bases. The V segment lost 5 bases and the J segment 7 bases; nucleotides outside the gene matches: 11. Germline V gives CDR1 SGHVS, CDR2 FNYEAQ. The CDR3 is 15 residues long. The DNA of the CDR3 is TGTGCCAGCAGCAACAGCGGGGTGGGGTCGAATGAGCAGTTCTTC. Residues: CASSNSGVGSNEQFF.

This clonotype has a count of ten or more. V usage is TRBV4-3 and J usage is TRBJ2-3, with a possible D match to TRBD2 (6 bases). Germline-derived CDR1 and CDR2 are LGHNA and YSLEER. V lost 3 bases and J 7 bases, leaving 11 bases between the germline ends. CDR3 size: 13 residues. The CDR3 here is CASSQSTSHTQYF. The CDR3 region has the DNA TGCGCCAGCAGCCAGAGCACTAGCCATACGCAGTATTTT.

This clonotype was seen many times. The chain has TRBV6-1 and TRBJ1-2, with D possibly TRBD1 on 5 matching bases. V lost 7 bases to trimming and J lost 5 bases, with 17 bases between them. Germline CDR1 is MNHNS and CDR2 is SASEGT. The CDR3 contains 14 residues. The CDR3 region is CASNPGRPTYGYTF. For the CDR3, the DNA is TGTGCCAGCAATCCGGGACGGCCGACTTATGGCTACACCTTC.